A single sample gave rise to the 11 T cell receptor beta chains below, sequenced in a study of post-analysis software for immune sequencing data. TCR beta cDNA libraries had unique molecular identifiers. TCRdb re-called the PCR reads with MiXCR, one entry per CDR3 protein. The repertoire holds 600,000 to 750,000 distinct CDR3 sequences, with approximately 59% as singletons. General study findings and limits: Patients used five TRBV segments, including TRBV5-6, TRBV5-1 and TRBV20-1, more often than controls.

No antigen is known for these receptors. The sample was blood. The receptors shown here come from a girl aged 2-9 years with multiple sclerosis.

This chain joins TRBV5-1 and TRBJ2-5; D is possibly TRBD1 (5 bases). The J call may be wrong; the DNA end is better matched by TRBJ2-7. This CDR3 is 15 amino acids long. Looked up from germline, CDR1 is SGHRS and CDR2 is YFSETQ. The CDR3 is CASSLADSSPIEQYF. The CDR3 DNA follows: TGCGCCAGCAGCTTGGCCGACAGCTCCCCCATCGAGCAGTACTTC.

This sequence joins TRBV12-3 or TRBV12-4 and TRBJ1-1, with 7 bases matching TRBD1. Trimming cost V 3 bases and J 1 base; bases outside gene matches: 5. CDR3 length: 15 residues. The CDR3 DNA is TGTGCCAGCAGTTTTGCCGGGACAGAGAACACTGAAGCTTTCTTT. It specifies CASSFAGTENTEAFF.

The chain couples TRBV12-3 or TRBV12-4 to TRBJ1-2, with a weak D call TRBD1 (5 bases). V lost 4 bases to trimming and J lost 4 bases, with 16 bases between them. This CDR3 has 15 residues. This CDR3 reads CASSSRDGSAYGYTF. In DNA form, the CDR3 reads TGTGCCAGCAGTTCCAGGGACGGGTCGGCCTATGGCTACACCTTC.

The table lists this clonotype with a count of one. The CDR3 spells CASRGGDRGLNTEAFF. CDR3 bases: TGCGCCAGCAGGGGAGGGGACAGGGGTCTTAACACTGAAGCTTTCTTT. The chain has TRBV5-1 and TRBJ1-1; 10 positions match TRBD1. In germline, CDR1 is SGHRS, CDR2 YFSETQ. This CDR3 is 16 amino acids long. The junction had 9 bases not matched to a gene; V was cut back by 5 bases and J by 2 bases.

The chain uses TRBV4-3 and TRBJ2-1; TRBD1 matches 11 bases. Unmatched junction bases numbered 9, after V lost 4 bases and J lost 7 bases. Germline CDR1 is LGHNA and CDR2 is YSLEER. This CDR3 spans 16 amino acids. Here the CDR3 DNA reads TGCGCCAGCAGCCGTGGGACAGGGGGACAGAATAATGAGCAGTTCTTC. Translated: CASSRGTGGQNNEQFF.

The chain carries TRBV12-3 or TRBV12-4 and TRBJ1-6; TRBD1 aligns across 8 bases. The CDR3 runs to 13 residues. After removal of 4 bases from V and 9 bases from J, the junction contained 2 bases not matched to a gene. In DNA form, the CDR3 reads TGTGCCAGCAGTTCGGACAGGGCTTCACCCCTCCACTTT. As protein: CASSSDRASPLHF.

The V call is TRBV5-1, the J call TRBJ2-7; D is undetermined. V was cut by 1 base and J by 3 bases, with 2 bases left in between. Germline CDR1 and CDR2: SGHRS and YFSETQ. This CDR3 is built from 11 residues. The CDR3 reads CASSLYYEQYF. DNA of the CDR3: TGCGCCAGCAGCTTGTACTACGAGCAGTACTTC.

This clonotype is a singleton in its sample. The chain employs TRBV30 and TRBJ2-1, with D unclear. The CDR3 loop spans 12 amino acids. V shed 0 bases and J shed 9 bases, with 9 bases lying between them. In germline, CDR1 is GTSNPN, CDR2 SVGIG (reference sequence). CDR3: CAWSVGAGEQFF. As DNA, the CDR3 is TGTGCCTGGAGTGTAGGTGCTGGTGAGCAGTTCTTC. The full variable domain, with the rest looked up from reference TRBV30 and TRBJ2-1, is SQTIHQWPATLVQPVGSPLSLECTVEGTSNPNLYWYRQAAGRGLQLLFYSVGIGQISSEVPQNLSASRPQDRQFILSSKKLLLSDSGFYLCAWSVGAGEQFFGPGTRLTVL.

This clonotype was counted only a few times. J is TRBJ1-5 and V is TRBV6-5, with TRBD1 matching over 7 bases. The CDR3 has 15 residues. J lost 0 bases, V lost 6 bases, and 5 bases had no gene match. Per germline, CDR1 MNHEY and CDR2 SVGAGI. The CDR3 loop reads CASRRTGPSNQPQHF. DNA of the CDR3: TGTGCCAGCAGGCGGACAGGACCTAGCAATCAGCCCCAGCATTTT.

V and J are TRBV5-1 and TRBJ2-5; 7 bases fit TRBD2. From germline, CDR1 is SGHRS and CDR2 YFSETQ. The CDR3 has 14 amino acids. Losses at the gene ends were 4 bases for V and 5 bases for J; bases not matched to a gene: 8. This CDR3 reads CASSTAGLEETQYF. CDR3 nucleotide sequence: TGCGCCAGCAGCACAGCGGGATTGGAGGAGACCCAGTACTTC.

This chain uses TRBV2 with TRBJ2-1; the D gene could be TRBD1 or TRBD2 (6 bases each). Germline assignment: CDR1 SNHLY and CDR2 FYNNEI. Trimming took 11 bases from V and 7 from J, leaving 18 bases between them. The CDR3 is 13 residues long. The CDR3 protein is CAWKGGLGNEQFF. The CDR3 DNA follows: TGTGCCTGGAAGGGGGGCCTGGGTAATGAGCAGTTCTTC.